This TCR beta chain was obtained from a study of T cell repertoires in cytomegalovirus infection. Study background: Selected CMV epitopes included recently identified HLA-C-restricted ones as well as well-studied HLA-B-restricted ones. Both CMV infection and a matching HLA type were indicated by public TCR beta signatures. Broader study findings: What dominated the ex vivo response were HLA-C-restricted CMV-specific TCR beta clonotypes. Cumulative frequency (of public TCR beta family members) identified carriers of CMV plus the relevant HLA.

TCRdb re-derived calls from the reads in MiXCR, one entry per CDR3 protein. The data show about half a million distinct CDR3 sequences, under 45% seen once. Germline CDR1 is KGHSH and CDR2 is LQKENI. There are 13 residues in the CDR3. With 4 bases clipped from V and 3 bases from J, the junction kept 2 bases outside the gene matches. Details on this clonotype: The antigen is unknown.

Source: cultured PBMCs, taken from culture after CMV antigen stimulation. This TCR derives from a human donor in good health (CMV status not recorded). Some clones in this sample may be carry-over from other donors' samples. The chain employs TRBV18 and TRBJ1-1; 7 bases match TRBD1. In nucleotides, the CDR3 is TGTGCCAGCTCACAGGGACAGCACACTGAAGCTTTCTTT. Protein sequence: CASSQGQHTEAFF.